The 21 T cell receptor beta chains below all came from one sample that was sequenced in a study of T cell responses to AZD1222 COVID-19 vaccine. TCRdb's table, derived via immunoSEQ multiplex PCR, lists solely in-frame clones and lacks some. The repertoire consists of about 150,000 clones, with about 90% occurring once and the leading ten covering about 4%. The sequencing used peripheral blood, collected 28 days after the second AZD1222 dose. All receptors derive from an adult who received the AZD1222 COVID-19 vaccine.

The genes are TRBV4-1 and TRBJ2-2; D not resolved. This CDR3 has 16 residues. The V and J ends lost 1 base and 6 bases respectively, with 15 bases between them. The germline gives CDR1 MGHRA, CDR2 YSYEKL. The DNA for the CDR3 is TGCGCCAGCAGCCAAGCCCCAGTGGGGTTCCCCGGGGAGCTGTTTTTT. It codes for CASSQAPVGFPGELFF.

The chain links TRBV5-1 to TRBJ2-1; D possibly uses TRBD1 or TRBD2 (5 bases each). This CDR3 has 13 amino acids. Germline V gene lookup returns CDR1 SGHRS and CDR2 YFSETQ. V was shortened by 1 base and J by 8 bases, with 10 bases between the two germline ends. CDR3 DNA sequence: TGCGCCAGCAGCTTGTGGGGGAGCCATGAGCAGTTCTTC. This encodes CASSLWGSHEQFF.

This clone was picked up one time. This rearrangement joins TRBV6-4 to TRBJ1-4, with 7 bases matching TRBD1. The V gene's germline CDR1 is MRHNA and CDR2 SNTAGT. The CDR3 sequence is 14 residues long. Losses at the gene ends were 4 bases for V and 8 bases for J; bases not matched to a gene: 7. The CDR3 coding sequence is TGTGCCAGCAGTGGGGGACAGCGAGGGGAAAAACTGTTTTTT. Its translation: CASSGGQRGEKLFF.

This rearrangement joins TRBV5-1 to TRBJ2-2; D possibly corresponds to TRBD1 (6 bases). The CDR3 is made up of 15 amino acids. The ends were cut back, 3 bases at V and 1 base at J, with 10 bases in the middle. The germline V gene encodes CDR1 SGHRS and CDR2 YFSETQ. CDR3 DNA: TGCGCCAGCAGCTGGGACAATATGAACACCGGGGAGCTGTTTTTT. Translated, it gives CASSWDNMNTGELFF.

The CDR3: CASSLVGTGVSNYGYTF. CDR3 nucleotide sequence: TGCGCCAGCAGCTTGGTAGGGACAGGAGTATCTAACTATGGCTACACCTTC. The rearrangement uses TRBV5-1 and TRBJ1-2, with TRBD1 identical over 8 bases. The CDR3 runs 17 residues. Germline loops: CDR1 SGHRS, CDR2 YFSETQ. The V segment lost 0 bases and the J segment 0 bases; nucleotides outside the gene matches: 7.

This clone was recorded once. The CDR3 bases are TGTGCCAGCAGCTTAGAGGGAAGCTCCTACGAGCAGTACTTC. Translating gives CASSLEGSSYEQYF. The rearrangement joins TRBV5-5 to TRBJ2-7, with D possibly being TRBD2 (5 bases). CDR1 and CDR2 from the germline V gene are SGHKS and YYEKEE (reference sequence). This CDR3 is 14 amino acids long. The V and J ends lost 2 bases and 0 bases respectively, with 9 bases between them.

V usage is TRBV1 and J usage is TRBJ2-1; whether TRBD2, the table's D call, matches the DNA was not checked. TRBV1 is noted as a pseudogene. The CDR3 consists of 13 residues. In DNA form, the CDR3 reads TGCACCAGCAGCCAAGAAGGCGCGGATGAGCAGTTCTTC. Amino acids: CTSSQEGADEQFF.

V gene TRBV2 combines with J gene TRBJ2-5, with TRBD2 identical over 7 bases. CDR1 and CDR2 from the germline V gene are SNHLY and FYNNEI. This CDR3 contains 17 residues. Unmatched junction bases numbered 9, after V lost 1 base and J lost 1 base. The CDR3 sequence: CASSEVELAPLQETQYF. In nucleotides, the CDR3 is TGTGCCAGCAGTGAAGTAGAACTAGCGCCCCTCCAAGAGACCCAGTACTTC.

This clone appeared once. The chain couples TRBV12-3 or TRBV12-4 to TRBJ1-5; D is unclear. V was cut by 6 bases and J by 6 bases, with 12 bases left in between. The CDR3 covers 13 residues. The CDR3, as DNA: TGTGCCAGCAGCCCAGATGGGAGTCAGCCCCAGCATTTT. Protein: CASSPDGSQPQHF.

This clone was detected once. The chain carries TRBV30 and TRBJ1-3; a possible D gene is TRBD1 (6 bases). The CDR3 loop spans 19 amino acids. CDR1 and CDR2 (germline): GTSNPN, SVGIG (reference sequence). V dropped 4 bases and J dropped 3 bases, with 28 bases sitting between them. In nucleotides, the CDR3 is TGTGCCTGGATACAATCAGGGGTCGTGCAGATATCGTTTGGAAACACCATATATTTT. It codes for CAWIQSGVVQISFGNTIYF.

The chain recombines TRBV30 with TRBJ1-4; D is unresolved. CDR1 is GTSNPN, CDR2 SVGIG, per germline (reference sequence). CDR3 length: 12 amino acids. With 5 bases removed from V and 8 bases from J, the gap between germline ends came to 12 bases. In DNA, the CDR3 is TGTGCCTGGGCCCCTCTCGCGGAAAAACTGTTTTTT. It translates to CAWAPLAEKLFF.

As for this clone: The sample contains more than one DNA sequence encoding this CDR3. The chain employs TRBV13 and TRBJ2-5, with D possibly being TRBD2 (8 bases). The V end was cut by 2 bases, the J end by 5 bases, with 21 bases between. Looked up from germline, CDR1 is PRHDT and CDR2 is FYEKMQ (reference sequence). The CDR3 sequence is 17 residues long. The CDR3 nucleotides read TGTGCCAGCAGCTTATCCGTTAGGGGGCGGGGGGCTGAGACCCAGTACTTC. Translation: CASSLSVRGRGAETQYF.

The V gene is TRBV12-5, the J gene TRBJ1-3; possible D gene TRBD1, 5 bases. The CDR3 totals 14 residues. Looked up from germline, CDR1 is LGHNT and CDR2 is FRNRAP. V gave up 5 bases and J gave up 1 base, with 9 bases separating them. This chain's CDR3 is CASGQGFSGNTIYF. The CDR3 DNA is TGTGCTAGTGGTCAGGGTTTTTCTGGAAACACCATATATTTT.

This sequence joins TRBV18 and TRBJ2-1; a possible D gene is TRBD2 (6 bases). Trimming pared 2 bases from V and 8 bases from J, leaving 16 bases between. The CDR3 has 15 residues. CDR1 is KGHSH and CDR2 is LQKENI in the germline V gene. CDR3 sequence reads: CASSPGGGRRDEQFF. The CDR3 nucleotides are TGTGCCAGCTCACCAGGAGGAGGGAGAAGAGATGAGCAGTTCTTC.

CDR3 in amino acids: CATSSRYGTGKTEAFF. CDR3 bases: TGTGCCACCAGCTCGCGGTACGGGACAGGGAAAACTGAAGCTTTCTTT. The J gene is TRBJ1-1, the V gene TRBV15, with TRBD1 identical over 9 bases. The CDR3 totals 16 residues. CDR1 and CDR2 (germline): LNHNV, YYDKDF (reference sequence). With 5 bases clipped from V and 5 bases from J, the junction kept 12 bases outside the gene matches.

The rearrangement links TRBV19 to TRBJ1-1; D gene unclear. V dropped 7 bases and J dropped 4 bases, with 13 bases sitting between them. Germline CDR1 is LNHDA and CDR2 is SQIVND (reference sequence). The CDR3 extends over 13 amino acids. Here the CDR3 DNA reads TGTGCCAGTAACATGAACACGGGCACTGAAGCTTTCTTT. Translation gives CASNMNTGTEAFF.

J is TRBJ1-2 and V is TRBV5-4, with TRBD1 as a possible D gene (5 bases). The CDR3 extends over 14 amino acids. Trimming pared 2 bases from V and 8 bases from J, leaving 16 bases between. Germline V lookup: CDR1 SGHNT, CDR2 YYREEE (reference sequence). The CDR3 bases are TGTGCCAGCAGCTTCGGGCAGGGTGCGCGAGGCTACACCTTC. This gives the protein CASSFGQGARGYTF.

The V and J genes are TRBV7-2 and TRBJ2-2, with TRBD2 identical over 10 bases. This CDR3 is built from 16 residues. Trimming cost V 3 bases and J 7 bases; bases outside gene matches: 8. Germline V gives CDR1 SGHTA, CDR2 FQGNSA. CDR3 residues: CASSFPLAGVFGELFF. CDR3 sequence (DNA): TGTGCCAGCAGCTTCCCCCTAGCGGGAGTTTTCGGGGAGCTGTTTTTT. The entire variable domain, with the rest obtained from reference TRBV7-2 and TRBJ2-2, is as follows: GAGVSQSPSNKVTEKGKDVELRCDPISGHTALYWYRQSLGQGLEFLIYFQGNSAPDKSGLPSDRFSAERTGGSVSTLTIQRTQQEDSAVYLCASSFPLAGVFGELFFGEGSRLTVL.

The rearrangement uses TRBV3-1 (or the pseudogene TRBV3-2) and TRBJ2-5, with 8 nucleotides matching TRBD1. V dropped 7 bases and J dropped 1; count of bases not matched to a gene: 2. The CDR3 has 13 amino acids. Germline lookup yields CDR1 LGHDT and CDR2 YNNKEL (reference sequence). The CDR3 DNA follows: TGTGCCAGCAACCAGGGGGCCCAAGAGACCCAGTACTTC. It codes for CASNQGAQETQYF.

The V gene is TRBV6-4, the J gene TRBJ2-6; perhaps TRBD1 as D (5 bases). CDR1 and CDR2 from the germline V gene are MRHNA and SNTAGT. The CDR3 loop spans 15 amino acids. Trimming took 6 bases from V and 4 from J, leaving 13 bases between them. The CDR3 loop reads CASSRWGAGANVLTF. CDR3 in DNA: TGTGCCAGCAGCCGGTGGGGCGCCGGGGCCAACGTCCTGACTTTC.

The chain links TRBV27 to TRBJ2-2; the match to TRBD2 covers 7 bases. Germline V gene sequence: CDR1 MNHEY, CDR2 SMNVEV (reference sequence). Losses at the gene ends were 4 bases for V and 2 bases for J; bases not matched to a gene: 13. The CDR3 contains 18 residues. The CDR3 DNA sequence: TGTGCCAGCAGTTCAGGCCTTCTAGCGGCCGCCAACACCGGGGAGCTGTTTTTT. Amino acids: CASSSGLLAAANTGELFF.